The 20 T cell receptor beta chains reported below all come from one sample, sequenced in a study of identical twins. TCRdb reanalysed the 5' RACE reads using MiXCR and keeps one entry per CDR3 protein. The sample carries over 550,000 distinct CDR3 sequences, roughly 7.2% recorded once. The same specimen was also included in a second study, on yellow fever vaccine responses in identical twins.

Sequencing was carried out using PBMCs. The source is a woman aged 18-29 years in good health.

The J gene is TRBJ2-1, the V gene TRBV14; D not resolved. V gave up 0 bases and J gave up 4 bases, with 19 bases separating them. The CDR3 consists of 18 residues. Germline V gene lookup returns CDR1 SGHDN and CDR2 FVKESK. Here the CDR3 reads CASSQDLKDGLTYNEQFF. The CDR3 DNA reads as TGTGCCAGCAGCCAAGATCTGAAAGACGGATTAACTTACAATGAGCAGTTCTTC. Variable domain in full (rest from reference TRBV14 and TRBJ2-1): EAGVTQFPSHSVIEKGQTVTLRCDPISGHDNLYWYRRVMGKEIKFLLHFVKESKQDESGMPNNRFLAERTGGTYSTLKVQPAELEDSGVYFCASSQDLKDGLTYNEQFFGPGTRLTVL.

The V gene is TRBV7-9, the J gene TRBJ2-1; the match to TRBD2 covers 7 bases. With V trimmed by 4 bases and J by 5 bases, 11 bases remained unmatched. The CDR3 length is 16 residues. From germline, CDR1 is SEHNR and CDR2 FQNEAQ (reference sequence). CDR3 sequence (DNA): TGTGCCAGCAGCTCCCCTGGGGCGGGAGCGAACAATGAGCAGTTCTTC. It is translated as CASSSPGAGANNEQFF. Variable domain in full (rest from reference TRBV7-9 and TRBJ2-1): DTGVSQNPRHKITKRGQNVTFRCDPISEHNRLYWYRQTLGQGPEFLTYFQNEAQLEKSRLLSDRFSAERPKGSFSTLEIQRTEQGDSAMYLCASSSPGAGANNEQFFGPGTRLTVL.

This clonotype occurred many times. The rearrangement uses TRBV7-9 and TRBJ1-5; D possibly corresponds to TRBD1 (6 bases). Trimming shortened V by 0 bases and J by 4 bases, and 16 bases separated the two germline ends. CDR3 length: 17 residues. Germline-derived CDR1 and CDR2 are SEHNR and FQNEAQ (reference sequence). The CDR3 nucleotides read TGTGCCAGCAGCTTAGCTAGTGGGCCAGGGGCTAATCAGCCCCAGCATTTT. This translates into CASSLASGPGANQPQHF.

This clonotype has at least ten counts. This sequence joins TRBV5-1 and TRBJ2-3; D is unclear. The CDR3 has 13 amino acids. V lost 2 bases, J lost 1 base, and 5 bases lay in between. Germline V gene data show CDR1 as SGHRS and CDR2 as YFSETQ. In nucleotides, the CDR3 is TGCGCCAGCAGCTTCTTCGGCACAGATACGCAGTATTTT. This gives the protein CASSFFGTDTQYF.

A few counts support this clonotype. The V call is TRBV7-9, the J call TRBJ2-5; TRBD1 might be the D (6 bases). V was shortened by 1 base and J by 5 bases, with 8 bases between the two germline ends. The CDR3 has 13 amino acids. Germline CDR1 and CDR2: SEHNR and FQNEAQ (reference sequence). Written as DNA, the CDR3 is TGTGCCAGCAGCTTAGGGGGGCACGAGACCCAGTACTTC. It is translated as CASSLGGHETQYF.

This clonotype was counted only a few times. The J gene is TRBJ2-1, the V gene TRBV2; 8 nucleotides line up with TRBD2. CDR3 length equals 14 residues. The V gene end was trimmed by 7 bases and the J gene end by 7 bases; junction bases not matched to a gene: 9. Germline V gene sequence: CDR1 SNHLY, CDR2 FYNNEI. The CDR3 sequence: CASIRLLAENEQFF. CDR3 nucleotides: TGTGCCAGCATTCGTCTACTAGCGGAGAATGAGCAGTTCTTC.

The sample holds many counts of this clonotype. The V call is TRBV20-1, the J call TRBJ1-1; 10 bases fit TRBD1. Germline lookup yields CDR1 DFQATT and CDR2 SNEGSKA (reference sequence). The CDR3 length is 12 residues. The J segment lost 10 bases and the V segment lost 5 bases, leaving 7 bases of the junction unmatched. Written as DNA, the CDR3 is TGCAGTGCTCGGGACAGGGGCTTGTCAGCTTTCTTT. Translating gives CSARDRGLSAFF.

The J gene is TRBJ2-3, the V gene TRBV6-2 or TRBV6-3, with D unclear. The CDR3 loop spans 12 amino acids. Trimming pared 2 bases from V and 6 bases from J, leaving 6 bases between. CDR1 MNHEY and CDR2 SVGEGT come from the germline V gene. The CDR3 nucleotides are TGTGCCAGCAGTTACAGCTCGGATACGCAGTATTTT. This sequence encodes CASSYSSDTQYF.

This clonotype was seen more than once but under ten times. CDR3 loop: CASSQAAGQGEQYV. As DNA, the CDR3 is TGTGCCAGCAGCCAAGCGGCGGGACAAGGTGAGCAGTACGTC. The chain joins TRBV3-1 to TRBJ2-7, with D possibly being TRBD1 or TRBD2 (6 bases each). The CDR3 contains 14 residues. Between the trimmed V and J ends, which lost 1 base and 7 bases, there was a span of 14 bases. CDR1 is LGHDT and CDR2 is YNNKEL in the germline V gene (reference sequence).

The table lists this clonotype with many counts. V and J are TRBV12-3 or TRBV12-4 and TRBJ1-4; D perhaps matches TRBD1 (5 bases). The CDR3 is 14 amino acids. The V end lost 1 base, the J end lost 8 bases, and 11 bases lay between the germline ends. In nucleotides, the CDR3 is TGTGCCAGCAGTTTAGTGGGGCCGGGGGAAAAACTGTTTTTT. It yields the protein CASSLVGPGEKLFF.

This clonotype was seen repeatedly, ten times or more. The chain joins TRBV7-8 to TRBJ2-1; D is unclear. The CDR3 is 16 amino acids. Germline V gene data show CDR1 as SGHVS and CDR2 as FQNEAQ. Trimming cost V 2 bases and J 0 bases, with 11 bases left between them. CDR3 region: CASSLYPGSSYNEQFF. Here the CDR3 DNA reads TGTGCCAGCAGCTTATATCCTGGTAGCTCCTACAATGAGCAGTTCTTC.

Only a few counts were recorded for this clonotype. The J gene is TRBJ2-1, the V gene TRBV11-3, with a weak D call TRBD1 (5 bases). Between the trimmed V and J ends, which lost 9 bases and 8 bases, there was a span of 11 bases. Looked up from germline, CDR1 is SGHNT and CDR2 is YENEEA. CDR3 length equals 11 residues. DNA for the CDR3: TGTGCCAGTTCAGGGTTCCATGAGCAGTTCTTC. This gives the protein CASSGFHEQFF.

This clonotype was counted ten times or more. The chain carries TRBV12-3 or TRBV12-4 and TRBJ2-1, with 9 positions matching TRBD2. The CDR3 is 16 residues long. V gave up 5 bases and J gave up 7 bases; unmatched junction bases: 12. CDR3 DNA: TGTGCCAGCAGTCTCCCTCGACTAGCGGATAGGAATGAGCAGTTCTTC. Encoded protein: CASSLPRLADRNEQFF.

This clonotype was found a few times. The chain is built from TRBV10-3 and TRBJ2-7, with a tentative D call TRBD2 (6 bases). Trimming removed 10 bases at V and 2 bases at J, with 12 bases between. Per germline, CDR1 ENHRY and CDR2 SYGVKD. The CDR3 covers 12 residues. The CDR3: CASGGDPYEQYF. The CDR3 DNA sequence: TGTGCCAGTGGAGGGGATCCCTACGAGCAGTACTTC.

A few counts support this clonotype. This chain uses TRBV5-1 with TRBJ2-1; the match to TRBD1 covers 7 bases. The CDR3 sequence is 12 residues long. V lost 4 bases to trimming and J lost 7 bases; unmatched junction nucleotides: 2. Germline V gene sequence: CDR1 SGHRS, CDR2 YFSETQ. The CDR3 nucleotides are TGCGCCAGCAGCATCAGGGGGAATGAGCAGTTCTTC. It specifies CASSIRGNEQFF.

This clonotype was recorded at least ten times. V is TRBV10-3 and J is TRBJ2-6; possible D gene TRBD1, 5 bases. The CDR3 is 18 amino acids. Deletions cut 0 bases from V and 0 bases from J, with 12 bases between. Germline CDR1 reads ENHRY; CDR2 reads SYGVKD. The CDR3 reads CAISESTERHSGANVLTF. In DNA, the CDR3 is TGTGCCATCAGTGAGTCGACAGAGCGCCACTCTGGGGCCAACGTCCTGACTTTC.

The chain employs TRBV14 and TRBJ1-1; D perhaps matches TRBD1 (6 bases). V was pared by 0 bases and J by 11 bases, with 16 bases between. Germline V gives CDR1 SGHDN, CDR2 FVKESK. There are 14 residues in the CDR3. The CDR3 DNA reads TGTGCCAGCAGCCAAGATGCGGGGGGCGCGGGCGCTTTCTTT. Its protein is CASSQDAGGAGAFF.

At least ten counts were recorded for this clonotype. V gene TRBV4-1 combines with J gene TRBJ1-1; no definite D call. This CDR3 is built from 13 residues. The germline V gene has CDR1 MGHRA and CDR2 YSYEKL. V dropped 0 bases and J dropped 5 bases, with 7 bases sitting between them. DNA of the CDR3: TGCGCCAGCAGCCAAGAGATTCATACTGAAGCTTTCTTT. As protein: CASSQEIHTEAFF.

The chain joins TRBV7-2 to TRBJ2-1; 9 bases fit TRBD1. Germline values: CDR1 SGHTA, CDR2 FQGNSA. The CDR3 has 16 residues. Unmatched junction bases numbered 6, after V lost 5 bases and J lost 1 base. The CDR3 DNA follows: TGTGCCAGCAGCCCAGGTGGACAGGGGTCCTACAATGAGCAGTTCTTC. Encoded protein: CASSPGGQGSYNEQFF.

This chain joins TRBV6-1 and TRBJ2-4; 11 bases align to TRBD2. Looked up from germline, CDR1 is MNHNS and CDR2 is SASEGT. V lost 7 bases and J lost 4; bases outside the gene matches: 9. The CDR3 is 16 residues long. This CDR3 is CASTKRLAGNKNIQYF. Written as DNA, the CDR3 is TGTGCCAGCACTAAAAGACTAGCGGGAAATAAAAACATTCAGTACTTC.